Presented here are 25 T cell receptor beta chains from one specimen sequenced in a study of CD8 T cells in ankylosing spondylitis. Study observations and caveats: Characteristic of ankylosing spondylitis blood, it appeared, was a TCR beta motif comprising about eight highly homologous variants.

TCRdb reprocessed the 5' RACE reads via MiXCR and lists one record per CDR3 protein. The sample carries under 450,000 distinct CDR3 sequences, 17% recorded once. No antigens are known for them. The sequenced sample was blood, either unsorted or a sorted T cell fraction (not recorded which). The receptors stem from a male donor with ankylosing spondylitis.

V and J are TRBV7-2 and TRBJ1-5; D gene uncertain. The V and J ends lost 1 base and 7 bases respectively, with 8 bases between them. Per germline, CDR1 SGHTA and CDR2 FQGNSA. This CDR3 comprises 13 residues. For the CDR3, the DNA is TGTGCCAGCAGCTTAGAGAGTAGGCAGCCCCAGCATTTT. It is translated as CASSLESRQPQHF.

This clonotype has just a few counts. The chain employs TRBV12-3 or TRBV12-4 and TRBJ2-6, with TRBD1 as a possible D gene (5 bases). With 0 bases removed from V and 2 bases from J, the gap between germline ends came to 8 bases. The CDR3 totals 16 residues. This chain's CDR3 is CASSLAGAAGANVLTF. CDR3 DNA: TGTGCCAGCAGTTTAGCAGGGGCGGCTGGGGCCAACGTCCTGACTTTC.

This clonotype was counted between two and nine times. The chain has TRBV24-1 and TRBJ1-5; a weak D match, TRBD1 (5 bases). This CDR3 contains 14 residues. The germline V gene has CDR1 KGHDR and CDR2 SFDVKD. V was cut by 5 bases and J by 9 bases, with 16 bases left in between. In DNA, the CDR3 is TGTGCCACCAGTGCCTCGGAAAGGGGCCGGCCCCAGCATTTT. Its translation: CATSASERGRPQHF.

The chain carries TRBV6-1 and TRBJ1-2; no definite D call. CDR1 is MNHNS, CDR2 SASEGT, per germline. Trimming removed 1 base from V and 4 bases from J, with 10 bases in between. The CDR3 consists of 14 residues. The chain's CDR3 is CASSEGGLLYGYTF. CDR3 coding DNA: TGTGCCAGCAGTGAAGGCGGATTGCTCTATGGCTACACCTTC.

This sequence joins TRBV5-1 and TRBJ1-3; D ambiguous. The CDR3 extends over 13 amino acids. Germline V gene sequence: CDR1 SGHRS, CDR2 YFSETQ. Trimming removed 5 bases from V and 1 base from J, with 7 bases in between. This chain's CDR3 is CASRRESGNTIYF. For the CDR3, the DNA is TGCGCCAGCAGGAGGGAATCTGGAAACACCATATATTTT.

This clonotype was observed a handful of times. This sequence joins TRBV5-6 and TRBJ1-2, with a weak D call TRBD1 (6 bases). V was clipped by 0 bases and J by 2 bases, with 11 bases between them. CDR1 is SGHDT, CDR2 YYEEEE, per germline. CDR3 length: 15 residues. Written as DNA, the CDR3 is TGTGCCAGCAGCTTGGAAGCAGGGGCGAACTATGGCTACACCTTC. Its protein product is CASSLEAGANYGYTF.

This clonotype was seen a handful of times. This chain uses TRBV28 with TRBJ2-2; 7 bases fit TRBD2. Germline V gene sequence: CDR1 MDHEN, CDR2 SYDVKM. V shed 6 bases and J 4 bases; nucleotides not matched to a gene: 11. The CDR3 has 16 residues. CDR3 nucleotides: TGTGCCAGCAGCCAGTCGGGGAGGGTCGTCACCGGGGAGCTGTTTTTT. Its translation is CASSQSGRVVTGELFF.

The rearrangement joins TRBV5-1 to TRBJ2-5; the D gene is possibly TRBD2 (7 bases). CDR1 and CDR2 from the germline V gene are SGHRS and YFSETQ. Trimming removed 5 bases at V and 4 bases at J, with 15 bases between. The CDR3 extends over 14 amino acids. DNA for the CDR3: TGCGCCAGCAGGCCGGGGGGCGGGAGAGAGACCCAGTACTTC. Encoded protein: CASRPGGGRETQYF.

The CDR3 DNA reads TGTGCCAGCAGCACCTTACAGAGAGGGGAGCAGTACTTC. Its protein is CASSTLQRGEQYF. The rearrangement links TRBV12-3 or TRBV12-4 to TRBJ2-7, with a weak D call TRBD2 (5 bases). This CDR3 spans 13 amino acids. The V and J ends lost 6 bases and 7 bases respectively, with 16 bases between them.

This clonotype came up a few times. This sequence joins TRBV4-1 and TRBJ1-5; no clear D. Trimming pared 0 bases from V and 4 bases from J, leaving 13 bases between. The CDR3 has 16 residues. Germline V gene sequence: CDR1 MGHRA, CDR2 YSYEKL. DNA for the CDR3: TGCGCCAGCAGCCAAGATTCAGACTGGATTAATCAGCCCCAGCATTTT. Amino acids: CASSQDSDWINQPQHF.

This clonotype was seen a few times. The rearrangement joins TRBV7-2 to TRBJ2-5; TRBD1 or TRBD2 may be the D gene (5 bases each). The CDR3 sequence is 15 residues long. The germline V and J ends were trimmed by 0 bases and 4 bases, with 12 bases remaining between them. Germline V lookup: CDR1 SGHTA, CDR2 FQGNSA. CDR3 bases: TGTGCCAGCAGCTTAGCATACCGGGACCCAGAGACCCAGTACTTC. It is translated as CASSLAYRDPETQYF.

V is TRBV29-1 and J is TRBJ1-6, with D unclear. The germline V gene encodes CDR1 SQVTM and CDR2 ANQGSEA. Trimming took off 3 bases at V and 7 bases at J, with 10 bases between the two ends. This CDR3 spans 13 amino acids. The CDR3, as DNA: TGCAGCGTTGATCCCCAATCAAATTCACCCCTCCACTTT. Protein product: CSVDPQSNSPLHF.

This chain uses TRBV3-1 with TRBJ1-4, with D hard to call. The CDR3 spans 16 residues. V was clipped by 5 bases and J by 0 bases, with 13 bases between them. Per germline, CDR1 LGHDT and CDR2 YNNKEL (reference sequence). The CDR3 DNA is TGTGCCAGCAGCGGGCGGGAGGCCGCAACTAATGAAAAACTGTTTTTT. Its protein is CASSGREAATNEKLFF.

There are a few counts of this clonotype. The chain uses TRBV7-6 and TRBJ1-1; D is unresolved. The CDR3 consists of 13 residues. In germline, CDR1 is SGHVS, CDR2 FNYEAQ. Trimming removed 6 bases at V and 5 bases at J, with 13 bases between. The chain's CDR3 is CASRKSGGTEAFF. DNA of the CDR3: TGTGCCAGCAGGAAATCTGGAGGAACTGAAGCTTTCTTT.

This chain uses TRBV29-1 with TRBJ1-4; D perhaps matches TRBD1 (5 bases). Germline CDR1 is SQVTM and CDR2 is ANQGSEA. This CDR3 is built from 14 residues. With 6 bases removed from V and 5 bases from J, the gap between germline ends came to 16 bases. CDR3 amino acids: CSVLGGGVNEKLFF. The CDR3 DNA sequence: TGCAGCGTCTTGGGTGGGGGAGTAAATGAAAAACTGTTTTTT.

The V gene is TRBV5-1, the J gene TRBJ2-7, with D perhaps TRBD1 or TRBD2 (6 bases each). This CDR3 spans 14 amino acids. Germline V CDR1 and CDR2: SGHRS, YFSETQ. V dropped 0 bases and J dropped 4 bases, with 11 bases sitting between them. This chain's CDR3 is CASSLEGGIYEQYF. CDR3 coding DNA: TGCGCCAGCAGCTTGGAGGGGGGCATTTACGAGCAGTACTTC.

This clonotype was found a few times. The chain employs TRBV6-5 and TRBJ2-1; TRBD2 might be the D (6 bases). CDR3 length: 15 residues. V was clipped by 2 bases and J by 0 bases, with 8 bases between them. The germline V gene encodes CDR1 MNHEY and CDR2 SVGAGI. The CDR3 sequence is CASSYGGSSYNEQFF. CDR3 sequence (DNA): TGTGCCAGCAGTTACGGGGGGAGCTCCTACAATGAGCAGTTCTTC.

V is TRBV6-1 and J is TRBJ1-1; TRBD1 might be the D (6 bases). Germline-derived CDR1 and CDR2 are MNHNS and SASEGT. CDR3 length: 15 residues. V lost 4 bases to trimming and J lost 0 bases, with 12 bases between them. The CDR3 DNA sequence: TGTGCCAGCAGTGGGCGACAGGCGATGAACACTGAAGCTTTCTTT. Its translation: CASSGRQAMNTEAFF.

The table lists this clonotype with a few counts. The chain has TRBV20-1 and TRBJ1-1; weak D call: TRBD1 (5 bases). Germline V CDR1 and CDR2: DFQATT, SNEGSKA (reference sequence). This CDR3 is 12 amino acids long. Trimming took 8 bases from V and 3 from J, leaving 13 bases between them. The CDR3 region is CSTWGGDTEAFF. Written as DNA, the CDR3 is TGCAGTACGTGGGGAGGGGACACTGAAGCTTTCTTT.

This chain uses TRBV28 with TRBJ2-1; 12 bases match TRBD1. Per germline, CDR1 MDHEN and CDR2 SYDVKM. J gave up 7 bases and V 5 bases, and 9 bases lay outside the gene matches. The CDR3 runs 16 residues. This CDR3 is CASSQPGTGGLNEQFF. The CDR3 DNA reads as TGTGCCAGCAGTCAGCCCGGGACAGGGGGCTTGAATGAGCAGTTCTTC.

This clonotype has only a few counts. The J gene is TRBJ2-1, the V gene TRBV7-2; the D gene could be TRBD1 or TRBD2 (5 bases each). V lost 5 bases and J 6 bases, leaving 11 bases between the germline ends. The CDR3 runs to 13 residues. The germline V gene has CDR1 SGHTA and CDR2 FQGNSA. The CDR3 reads CASSPRGPNEQFF. The CDR3 DNA sequence: TGTGCCAGCAGCCCACGGGGCCCCAATGAGCAGTTCTTC. Full variable domain (missing parts from reference TRBV7-2 and TRBJ2-1): GAGVSQSPSNKVTEKGKDVELRCDPISGHTALYWYRQSLGQGLEFLIYFQGNSAPDKSGLPSDRFSAERTGGSVSTLTIQRTQQEDSAVYLCASSPRGPNEQFFGPGTRLTVL.

The rearrangement uses TRBV20-1 and TRBJ2-2, with 8 positions matching TRBD2. The CDR3 is 15 amino acids. The V segment lost 5 bases and the J segment 4 bases; nucleotides outside the gene matches: 9. CDR1 is DFQATT, CDR2 SNEGSKA, per germline (reference sequence). CDR3: CSAPPGGAITGELFF. In nucleotides, the CDR3 is TGCAGTGCTCCCCCGGGGGGGGCAATCACCGGGGAGCTGTTTTTT.

The chain employs TRBV20-1 and TRBJ1-5; weak D call: TRBD1 (5 bases). This CDR3 is built from 14 residues. The V end lost 0 bases, the J end lost 4 bases, and 10 bases lay between the germline ends. Germline-derived CDR1 and CDR2 are DFQATT and SNEGSKA (reference sequence). The CDR3 region is CSAREGQVNQPQHF. For the CDR3, the DNA is TGCAGTGCTAGAGAGGGGCAGGTGAATCAGCCCCAGCATTTT.

The chain has TRBV4-2 and TRBJ2-1; TRBD2 agrees at 10 bases. This CDR3 contains 15 residues. Germline CDR1 and CDR2: LGHNA and YNFKEQ. V shed 3 bases and J 7 bases; nucleotides not matched to a gene: 6. DNA for the CDR3: TGTGCCAGCAGCCACTCTAGCGGGGGAACAAATGAGCAGTTCTTC. Translated: CASSHSSGGTNEQFF.

This clonotype was counted ten times or more. The rearrangement joins TRBV12-3 or TRBV12-4 to TRBJ2-5; D tentatively fits TRBD1 or TRBD2 (5 bases each). V lost 10 bases, J lost 3 bases, and 15 bases lay in between. The CDR3 is 13 amino acids. DNA of the CDR3: TGTGCCACCGGGGCTAGTGGGAAAGAGACCCAGTACTTC. It yields the protein CATGASGKETQYF.